The clone carrying this TCR beta chain is medium-sized in the sample. Its antigen is unidentified. This entry comes from a study of cytomegalovirus exposure and HLA in healthy donors. Across the whole study: The study's early data release held about 77 million unique TCRs from HLA-typed donors. Findings of the study overall: In a later analysis, HLA-associated beta chains showed higher expansion and lower generation probabilities than comparable chains. A later analysis appeared to link common viral pathogens to several of the most significant clusters. On later analysis, the bulk of CMV-associated TCR beta chains appeared to be HLA-restricted.

PCR primers comprised 60 Vbeta and 13 Jbeta primers. Clones were read by immunoSEQ multiplex PCR, and TCRdb kept only the in-frame ones, dropping some. The table includes 80,000 to 100,000 clones, more than 65% detected once. Germline CDR1 LGHNA, CDR2 YSLEER. V dropped 1 base and J dropped 4; count of bases not matched to a gene: 3. This CDR3 is 15 amino acids long. The chain is built from TRBV4-3 and TRBJ2-2; 7 positions agree with TRBD2. Input material: PBMCs. This clonotype was obtained from a woman aged 18 to 35 in good health and CMV-seropositive. The CDR3 region is CASSQGGGSTGELFF. The CDR3 DNA reads as TGCGCCAGCAGCCAAGGGGGGGGGTCCACCGGGGAGCTGTTTTTT.